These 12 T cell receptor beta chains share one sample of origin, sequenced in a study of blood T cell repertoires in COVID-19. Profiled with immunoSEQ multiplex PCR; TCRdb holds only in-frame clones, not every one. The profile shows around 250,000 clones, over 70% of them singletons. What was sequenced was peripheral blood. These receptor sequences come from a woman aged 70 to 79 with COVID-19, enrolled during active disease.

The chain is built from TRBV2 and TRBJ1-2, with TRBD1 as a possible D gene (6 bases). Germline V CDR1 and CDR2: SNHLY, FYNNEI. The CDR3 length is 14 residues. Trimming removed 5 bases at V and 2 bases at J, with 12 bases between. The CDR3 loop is CASSYRTGNYGYTF. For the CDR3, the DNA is TGTGCCAGCAGTTACCGTACAGGGAACTATGGCTACACCTTC.

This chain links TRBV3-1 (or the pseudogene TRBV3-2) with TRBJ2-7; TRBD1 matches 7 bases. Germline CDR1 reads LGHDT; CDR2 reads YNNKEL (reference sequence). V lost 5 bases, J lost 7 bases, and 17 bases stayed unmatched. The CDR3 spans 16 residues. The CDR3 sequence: CASSGSGTAMRWEQYF. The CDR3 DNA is TGTGCCAGCAGCGGGTCTGGGACAGCCATGAGGTGGGAGCAGTACTTC.

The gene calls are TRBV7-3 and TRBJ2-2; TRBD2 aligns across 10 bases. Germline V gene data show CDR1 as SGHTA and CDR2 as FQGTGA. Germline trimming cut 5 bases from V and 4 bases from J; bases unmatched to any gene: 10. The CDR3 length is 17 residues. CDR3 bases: TGTGCCAGCAGCCCAATTCCTAGCGGGAGTGGCACCGGGGAGCTGTTTTTT. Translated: CASSPIPSGSGTGELFF. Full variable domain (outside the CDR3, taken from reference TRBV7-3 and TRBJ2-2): GAGVSQTPSNKVTEKGKYVELRCDPISGHTALYWYRQSLGQGPEFLIYFQGTGAADDSGLPNDRFFAVRPEGSVSTLKIQRTERGDSAVYLCASSPIPSGSGTGELFFGEGSRLTVL.

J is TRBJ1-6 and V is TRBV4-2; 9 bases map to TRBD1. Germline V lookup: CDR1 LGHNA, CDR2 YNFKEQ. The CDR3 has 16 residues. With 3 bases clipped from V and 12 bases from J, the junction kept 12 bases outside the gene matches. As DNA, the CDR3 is TGTGCCAGCAGCCAGGCGGACAGGGGCGACATTTTACCCCTCCACTTT. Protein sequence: CASSQADRGDILPLHF.

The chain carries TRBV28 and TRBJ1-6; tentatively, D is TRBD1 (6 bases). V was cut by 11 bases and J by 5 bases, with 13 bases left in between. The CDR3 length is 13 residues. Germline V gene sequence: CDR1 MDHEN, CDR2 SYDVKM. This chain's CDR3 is CAGGGRNNSPLHF. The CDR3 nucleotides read TGTGCCGGGGGGGGGCGGAATAATTCACCCCTCCACTTT.

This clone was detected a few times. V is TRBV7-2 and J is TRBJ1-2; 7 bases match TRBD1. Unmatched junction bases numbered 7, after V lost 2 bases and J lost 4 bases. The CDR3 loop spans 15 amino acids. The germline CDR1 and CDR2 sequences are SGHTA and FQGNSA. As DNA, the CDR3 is TGTGCCAGCAGCTTATATCTTGGGACAGCCTATGGCTACACCTTC. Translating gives CASSLYLGTAYGYTF. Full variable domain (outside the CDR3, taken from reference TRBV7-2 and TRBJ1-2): GAGVSQSPSNKVTEKGKDVELRCDPISGHTALYWYRQSLGQGLEFLIYFQGNSAPDKSGLPSDRFSAERTGGSVSTLTIQRTQQEDSAVYLCASSLYLGTAYGYTFGSGTRLTVV.

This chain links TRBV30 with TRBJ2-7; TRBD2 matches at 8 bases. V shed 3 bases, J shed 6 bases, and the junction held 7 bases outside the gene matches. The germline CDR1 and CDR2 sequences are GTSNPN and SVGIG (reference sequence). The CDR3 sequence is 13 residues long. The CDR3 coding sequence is TGTGCCTGGAGATCGGCGGGAGGTTCCGAGCAGTACTTC. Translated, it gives CAWRSAGGSEQYF.

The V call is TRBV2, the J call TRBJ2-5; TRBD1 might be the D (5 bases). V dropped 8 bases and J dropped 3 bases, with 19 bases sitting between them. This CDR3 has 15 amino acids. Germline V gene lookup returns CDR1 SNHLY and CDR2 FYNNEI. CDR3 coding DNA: TGTGCCAGCCTTAGAAAAGGGGATTGGGAAGAGACCCAGTACTTC. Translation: CASLRKGDWEETQYF.

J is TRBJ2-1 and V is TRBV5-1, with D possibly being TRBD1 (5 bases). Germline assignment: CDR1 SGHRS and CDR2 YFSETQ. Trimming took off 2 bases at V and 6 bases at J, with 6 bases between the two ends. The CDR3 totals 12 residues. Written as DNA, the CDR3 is TGCGCCAGCAGCTTTCAGGGCAATGAGCAGTTCTTC. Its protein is CASSFQGNEQFF.

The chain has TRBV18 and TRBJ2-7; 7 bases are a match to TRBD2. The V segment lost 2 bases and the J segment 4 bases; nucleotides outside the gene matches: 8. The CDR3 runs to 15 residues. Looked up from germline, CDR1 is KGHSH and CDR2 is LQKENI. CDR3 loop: CASSPETGTIYEQYF. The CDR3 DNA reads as TGTGCCAGCTCACCAGAGACCGGGACTATTTACGAGCAGTACTTC.

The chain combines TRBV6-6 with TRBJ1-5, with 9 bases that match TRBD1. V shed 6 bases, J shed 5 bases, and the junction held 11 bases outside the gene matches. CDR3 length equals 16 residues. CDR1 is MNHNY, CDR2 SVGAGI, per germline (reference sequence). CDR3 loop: CASSHSGGQGHQPQHF. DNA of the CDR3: TGTGCCAGCAGCCACTCCGGGGGACAGGGACATCAGCCCCAGCATTTT.

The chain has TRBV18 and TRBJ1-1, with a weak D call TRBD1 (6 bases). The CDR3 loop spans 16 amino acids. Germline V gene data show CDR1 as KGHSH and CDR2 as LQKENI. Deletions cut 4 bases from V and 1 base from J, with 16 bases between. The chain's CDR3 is CASSQQGPGTNTEAFF. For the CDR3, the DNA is TGTGCCAGCTCACAACAGGGACCGGGGACGAACACTGAAGCTTTCTTT. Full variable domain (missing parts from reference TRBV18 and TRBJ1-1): NAGVMQNPRHLVRRRGQEARLRCSPMKGHSHVYWYRQLPEEGLKFMVYLQKENIIDESGMPKERFSAEFPKEGPSILRIQQVVRGDSAAYFCASSQQGPGTNTEAFFGQGTRLTVV.